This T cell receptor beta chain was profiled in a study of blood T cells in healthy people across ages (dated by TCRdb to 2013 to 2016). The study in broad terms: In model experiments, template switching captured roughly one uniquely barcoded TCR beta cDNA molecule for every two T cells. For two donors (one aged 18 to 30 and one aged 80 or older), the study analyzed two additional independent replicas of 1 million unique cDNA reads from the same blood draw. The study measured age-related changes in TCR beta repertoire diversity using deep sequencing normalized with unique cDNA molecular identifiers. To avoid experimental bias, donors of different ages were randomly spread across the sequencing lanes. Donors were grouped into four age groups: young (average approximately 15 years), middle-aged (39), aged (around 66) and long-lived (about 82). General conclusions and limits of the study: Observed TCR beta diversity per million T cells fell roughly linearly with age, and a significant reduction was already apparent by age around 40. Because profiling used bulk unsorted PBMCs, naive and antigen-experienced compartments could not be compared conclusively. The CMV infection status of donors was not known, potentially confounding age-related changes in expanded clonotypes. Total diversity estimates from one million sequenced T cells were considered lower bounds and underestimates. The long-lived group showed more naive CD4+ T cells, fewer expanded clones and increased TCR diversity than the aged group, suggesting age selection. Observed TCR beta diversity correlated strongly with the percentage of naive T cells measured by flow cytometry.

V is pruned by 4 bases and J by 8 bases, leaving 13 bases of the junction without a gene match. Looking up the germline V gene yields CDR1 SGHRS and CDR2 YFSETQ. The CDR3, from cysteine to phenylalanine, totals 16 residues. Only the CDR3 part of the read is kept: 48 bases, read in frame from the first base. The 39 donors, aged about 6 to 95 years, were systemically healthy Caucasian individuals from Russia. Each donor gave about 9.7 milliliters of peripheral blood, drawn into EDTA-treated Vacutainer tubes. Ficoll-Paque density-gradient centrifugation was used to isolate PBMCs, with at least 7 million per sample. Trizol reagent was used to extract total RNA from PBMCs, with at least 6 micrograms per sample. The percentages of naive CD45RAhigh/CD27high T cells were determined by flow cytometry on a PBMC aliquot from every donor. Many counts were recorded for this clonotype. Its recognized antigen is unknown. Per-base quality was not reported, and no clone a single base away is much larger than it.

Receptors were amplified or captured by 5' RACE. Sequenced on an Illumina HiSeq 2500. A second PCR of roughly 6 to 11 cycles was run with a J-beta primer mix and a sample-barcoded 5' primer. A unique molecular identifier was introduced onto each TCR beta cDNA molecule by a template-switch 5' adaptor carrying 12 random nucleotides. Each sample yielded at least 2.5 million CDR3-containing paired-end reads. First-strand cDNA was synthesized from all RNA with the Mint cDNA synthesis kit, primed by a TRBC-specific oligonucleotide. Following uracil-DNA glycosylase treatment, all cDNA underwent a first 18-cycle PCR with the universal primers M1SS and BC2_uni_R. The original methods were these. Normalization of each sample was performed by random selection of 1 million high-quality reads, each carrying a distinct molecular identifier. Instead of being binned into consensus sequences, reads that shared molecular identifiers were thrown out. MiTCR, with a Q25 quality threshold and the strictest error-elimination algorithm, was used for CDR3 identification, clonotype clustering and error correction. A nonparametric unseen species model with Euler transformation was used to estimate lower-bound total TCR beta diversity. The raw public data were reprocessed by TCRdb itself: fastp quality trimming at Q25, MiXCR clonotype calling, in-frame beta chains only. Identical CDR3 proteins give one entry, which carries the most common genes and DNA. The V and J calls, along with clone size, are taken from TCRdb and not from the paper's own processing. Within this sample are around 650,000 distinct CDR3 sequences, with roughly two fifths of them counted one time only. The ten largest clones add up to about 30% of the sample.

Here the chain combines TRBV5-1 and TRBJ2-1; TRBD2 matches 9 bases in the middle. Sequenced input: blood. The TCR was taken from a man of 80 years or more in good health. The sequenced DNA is TGCGCCAGCAGCCTTACCGGGACTAGCTATGCTGATGAGCAGTTCTTC. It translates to CASSLTGTSYADEQFF.